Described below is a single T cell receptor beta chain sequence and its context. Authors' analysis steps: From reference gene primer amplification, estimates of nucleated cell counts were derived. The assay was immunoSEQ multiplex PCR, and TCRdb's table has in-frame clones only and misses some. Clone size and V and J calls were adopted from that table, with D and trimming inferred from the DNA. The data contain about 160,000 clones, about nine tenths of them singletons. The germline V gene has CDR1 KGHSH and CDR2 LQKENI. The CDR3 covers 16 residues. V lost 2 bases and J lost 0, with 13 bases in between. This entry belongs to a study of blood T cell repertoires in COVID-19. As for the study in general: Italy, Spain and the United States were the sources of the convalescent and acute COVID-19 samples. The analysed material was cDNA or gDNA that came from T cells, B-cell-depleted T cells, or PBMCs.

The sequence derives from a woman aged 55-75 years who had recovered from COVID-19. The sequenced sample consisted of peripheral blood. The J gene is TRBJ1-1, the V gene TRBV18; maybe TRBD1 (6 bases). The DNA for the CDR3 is TGTGCCAGCTCACCATTCGAGGGGACAATGAACACTGAAGCTTTCTTT. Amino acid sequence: CASSPFEGTMNTEAFF.